This T cell receptor beta chain appears in the sequencing data of a study of blood T cell repertoires in COVID-19. Study details: The samples span acute and convalescent COVID-19 from the United States, Italy and Spain. Sources were T cells, B-cell-depleted T cells, or PBMCs; the material itself was cDNA or gDNA.

Original processing notes: Cell counts per sample came from amplifying reference gene primers. Produced via immunoSEQ multiplex PCR; TCRdb's table is partial and in-frame only. The V and J calls and the clone size are those of that table, but D and trimming were determined from the DNA. The table shows about 190,000 clones, with 87% occurring only once. Germline CDR1 SGHRS, CDR2 YFSETQ. CDR3 length: 15 amino acids. The trim removed 2 bases at V and 2 bases at J, leaving 4 bases unmatched. The TCR was taken from a woman aged 18-35 years who had recovered from COVID-19. The rearrangement joins TRBV5-1 to TRBJ2-3; 8 bases line up with TRBD2. Material: peripheral blood. The CDR3 here is CASSFRRGATDTQYF. The CDR3 coding sequence is TGCGCCAGCAGCTTCAGGCGGGGGGCCACAGATACGCAGTATTTT.